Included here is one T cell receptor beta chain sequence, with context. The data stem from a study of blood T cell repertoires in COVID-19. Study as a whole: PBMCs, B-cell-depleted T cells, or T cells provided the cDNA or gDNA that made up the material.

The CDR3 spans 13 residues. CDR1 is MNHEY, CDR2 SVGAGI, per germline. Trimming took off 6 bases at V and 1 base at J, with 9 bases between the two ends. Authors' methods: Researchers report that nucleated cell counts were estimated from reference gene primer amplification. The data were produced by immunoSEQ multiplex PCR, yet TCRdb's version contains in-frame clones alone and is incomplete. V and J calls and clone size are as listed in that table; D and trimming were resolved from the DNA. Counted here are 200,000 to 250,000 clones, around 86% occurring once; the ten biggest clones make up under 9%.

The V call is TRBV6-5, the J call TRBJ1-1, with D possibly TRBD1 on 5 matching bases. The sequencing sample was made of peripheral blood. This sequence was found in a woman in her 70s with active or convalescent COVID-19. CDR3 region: CASRRTTNTEAFF. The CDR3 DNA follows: TGTGCCAGCAGGAGGACAACGAACACTGAAGCTTTCTTT.